A selection of T cell receptor beta chains follows, all from one sample in a study of human CD8 memory T cell subsets. TCRdb derives one entry per CDR3 protein from the 5' RACE reads, leaving out DNA. The repertoire table contains 2,500 to 3,500 distinct CDR3 sequences. The sequencing input was CD8+ T cells from PBMCs. The receptors here all came from a human donor in good health. Both conserved end residues are part of each CDR3. The size entry is marked missing in some rows and otherwise reads once, few, many or a size class.

abundance | j_gene | v_gene | CDR3aa
- | TRBJ1-4 | TRBV27 | CASSRGGDEKLFF
- | TRBJ2-5 | TRBV20-1 | CSARTGAGETQYF
medium-sized | TRBJ2-1 | TRBV29-1 | CSVDLPYWSYNEQFF
- | TRBJ2-2 | TRBV20-1 | CSASTGGAYTGELFF
- | TRBJ2-2 | TRBV21-1 | CASRHDLHHKNTGELFFF
- | TRBJ2-3 | TRBV2 | CASRRPDTDTQYF
medium-sized | TRBJ2-5 | TRBV10-3 | CAISPRGAQETQYF
- | TRBJ2-5 | TRBV14 | CASSPFGGTQYF
medium-sized | TRBJ2-1 | TRBV7-9 | CASSLDGGPQNEQFF
- | TRBJ2-1 | TRBV9 | CASSAVPYNEQFF
medium-sized | TRBJ2-1 | TRBV13 | CASSSLLYNEQFF
- | TRBJ2-5 | TRBV24-1 | CATSVVTGDLETQYF
- | TRBJ1-1 | TRBV29-1 | CSVRAPPNTEAFF
- | TRBJ1-5 | TRBV7-2 | CASSLEETGFQPQHF
medium-sized | TRBJ1-5 | TRBV20-1 | CSARGRENQPQHF
medium-sized | TRBJ2-1 | TRBV7-8 | CASLLSGGASVDNEQFF
- | TRBJ2-3 | TRBV7-9 | CASSNPGLAFPDTQYF
- | TRBJ2-7 | TRBV20-1 | CSARDTSGKDYEQYF
medium-sized | TRBJ2-7 | TRBV10-2 | CASSDMYEQYF
- | TRBJ2-3 | TRBV4-2 | CASSQVETASGTQYF
medium-sized | TRBJ2-1 | TRBV30 | CAWSVTPGVNEQFF
- | TRBJ2-1 | TRBV6-1 | CASSENKGGYNEQFF
- | TRBJ2-2 | TRBV23-1 | CASSQSWRGNTGELFF
- | TRBJ2-3 | TRBV5-4 | CASSPFQGADTQYF
medium-sized | TRBJ2-1 | TRBV20-1 | CSAIHTSGIGNEQFF
large | TRBJ1-4 | TRBV29-1 | CSVARYGNEKLFF
medium-sized | TRBJ2-3 | TRBV7-8 | CASSSTMDTQYF
medium-sized | TRBJ2-5 | TRBV9 | CASSVDISAQGRETQYF